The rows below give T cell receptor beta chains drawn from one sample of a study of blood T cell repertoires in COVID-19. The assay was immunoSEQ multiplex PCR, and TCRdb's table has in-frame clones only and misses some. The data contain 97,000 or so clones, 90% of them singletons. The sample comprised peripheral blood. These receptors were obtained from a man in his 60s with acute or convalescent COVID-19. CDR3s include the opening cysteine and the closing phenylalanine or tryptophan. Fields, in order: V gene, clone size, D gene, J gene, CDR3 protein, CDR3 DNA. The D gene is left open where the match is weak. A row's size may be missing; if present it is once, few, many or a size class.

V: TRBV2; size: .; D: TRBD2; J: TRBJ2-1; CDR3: CAGGLAGVNEQFF; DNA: TGTGCCGGTGGACTAGCGGGGGTGAATGAGCAGTTCTTC
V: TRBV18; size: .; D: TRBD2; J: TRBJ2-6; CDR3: CASSPPQSAGGPRSGANVLTF; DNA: TGTGCCAGCTCACCACCCCAATCGGCGGGAGGCCCCCGGTCTGGGGCCAACGTCCTGACTTTC
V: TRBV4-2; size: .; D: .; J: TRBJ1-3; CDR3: CASSPRARDPNSGNTIYF; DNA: TGTGCCAGCAGCCCAAGAGCTCGGGATCCCAACTCTGGAAACACCATATATTTT
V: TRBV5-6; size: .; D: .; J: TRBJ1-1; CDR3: CASSLGRFTEAFF; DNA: TGTGCCAGCAGCTTGGGTCGGTTCACTGAAGCTTTCTTT
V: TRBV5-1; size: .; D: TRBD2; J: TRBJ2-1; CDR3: CASSPSPGGYNEQFF; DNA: TGCGCCAGCAGCCCGTCGCCGGGGGGGTACAATGAGCAGTTCTTC
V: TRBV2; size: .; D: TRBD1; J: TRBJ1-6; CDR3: CASGRQGALALHF; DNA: TGTGCCAGCGGGAGACAGGGGGCTTTGGCCCTCCACTTT
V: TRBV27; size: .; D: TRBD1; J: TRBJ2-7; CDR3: CASSRDRVGSYEQYF; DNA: TGTGCCAGCAGTCGAGACAGGGTGGGGTCCTACGAGCAGTACTTC
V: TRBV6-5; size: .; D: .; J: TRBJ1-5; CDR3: CASRETRGSNQPQHF; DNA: TGTGCCAGTCGAGAAACCAGAGGGAGCAATCAGCCCCAGCATTTT
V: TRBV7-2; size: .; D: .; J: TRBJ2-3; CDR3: CASSFSLGGGLTDTQYF; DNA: TGTGCCAGCAGCTTTTCCCTTGGCGGGGGCCTCACAGATACGCAGTATTTT
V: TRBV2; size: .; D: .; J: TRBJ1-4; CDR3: CASSGSGATNEKLFF; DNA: TGTGCCAGCAGTGGGTCGGGGGCAACTAATGAAAAACTGTTTTTT
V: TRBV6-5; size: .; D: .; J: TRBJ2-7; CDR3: CASSYSQASYEQYF; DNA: TGTGCCAGCAGTTACTCACAGGCCTCCTACGAGCAGTACTTC
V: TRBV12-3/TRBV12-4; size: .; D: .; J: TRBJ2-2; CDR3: CASSLKRTGELFF; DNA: TGTGCCAGCAGTTTAAAGCGGACCGGGGAGCTGTTTTTT
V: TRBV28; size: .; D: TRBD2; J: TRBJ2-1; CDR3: CASSLRRGAYNEQFF; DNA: TGTGCCAGCAGTTTACGACGGGGGGCCTACAATGAGCAGTTCTTC
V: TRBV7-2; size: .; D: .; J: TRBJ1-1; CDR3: CASSLATGAVAFF; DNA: TGTGCCAGCAGTCTAGCGACCGGGGCGGTGGCTTTCTTT
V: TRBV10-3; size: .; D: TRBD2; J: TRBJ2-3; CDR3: CAIKQAGGSSTDTQYF; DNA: TGTGCCATCAAGCAAGCGGGGGGCTCGAGCACAGATACGCAGTATTTT
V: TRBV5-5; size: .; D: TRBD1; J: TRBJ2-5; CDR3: CASSTQGAGETQYF; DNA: TGTGCCAGCAGCACCCAGGGGGCTGGGGAGACCCAGTACTTC
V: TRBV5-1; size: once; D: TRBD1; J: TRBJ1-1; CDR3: CASSLGGQGNTEAFF; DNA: TGCGCCAGCAGCTTGGGGGGACAGGGCAACACTGAAGCTTTCTTT
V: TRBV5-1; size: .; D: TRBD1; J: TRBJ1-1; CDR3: CASQQGTNTEAFF; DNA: TGCGCCAGCCAACAGGGGACGAACACTGAAGCTTTCTTT
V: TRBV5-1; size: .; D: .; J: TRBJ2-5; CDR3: CASSPARETQYF; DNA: TGCGCCAGCAGCCCAGCGAGGGAGACCCAGTACTTC
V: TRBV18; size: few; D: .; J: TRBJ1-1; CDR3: CASSPGGNTEAFF; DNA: TGTGCCAGCTCTCCCGGGGGGAACACTGAAGCTTTCTTT
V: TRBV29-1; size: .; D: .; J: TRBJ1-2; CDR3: CSVDGNYGYTF; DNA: TGCAGCGTTGACGGGAACTATGGCTACACCTTC
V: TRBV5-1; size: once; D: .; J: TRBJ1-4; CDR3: CASSASGVGEKLFF; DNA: TGCGCCAGCAGCGCCTCGGGGGTTGGTGAAAAACTGTTTTTT
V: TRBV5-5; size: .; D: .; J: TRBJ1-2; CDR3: CASDVSGYMRYTF; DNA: TGTGCCTCCGACGTGAGCGGTTATATGCGCTACACCTTC
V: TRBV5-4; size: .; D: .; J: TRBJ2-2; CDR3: CASSFGGNGELFF; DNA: TGTGCCAGCAGCTTTGGGGGCAATGGGGAGCTGTTTTTT
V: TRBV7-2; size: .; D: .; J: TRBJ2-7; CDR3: CASSFSSLDFYEQYF; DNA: TGTGCCAGCAGCTTCTCCTCTCTGGACTTTTACGAGCAGTACTTC
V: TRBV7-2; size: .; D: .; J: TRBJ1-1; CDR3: CASSLRQDTEAFF; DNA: TGTGCCAGCAGCTTAAGACAAGACACTGAAGCTTTCTTT
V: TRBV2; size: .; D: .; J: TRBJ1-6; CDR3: CASRPPSSPASITNSPLHF; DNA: TGTGCCAGCAGACCCCCCTCATCCCCTGCGTCTATTACTAATTCACCCCTCCACTTT
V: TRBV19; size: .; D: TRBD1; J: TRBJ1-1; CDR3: CASSMGQGPNTEAFF; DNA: TGTGCCAGTAGTATGGGACAGGGGCCGAACACTGAAGCTTTCTTT
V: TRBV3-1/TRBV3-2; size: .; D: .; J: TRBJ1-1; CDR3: CASSRTRGTEAFF; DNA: TGTGCCAGCAGCCGTACACGGGGCACTGAAGCTTTCTTT
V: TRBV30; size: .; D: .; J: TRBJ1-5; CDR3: CAWSYGISNQPQHF; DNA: TGTGCCTGGAGTTACGGGATTAGCAATCAGCCCCAGCATTTT
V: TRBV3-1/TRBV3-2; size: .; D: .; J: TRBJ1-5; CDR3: CASSQIFGGQPQHF; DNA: TGTGCCAGCAGCCAAATCTTTGGCGGGCAGCCCCAGCATTTT
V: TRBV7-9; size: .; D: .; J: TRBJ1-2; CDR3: CASSHSYGYTF; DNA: TGTGCCAGCAGTCACAGCTATGGCTACACCTTC
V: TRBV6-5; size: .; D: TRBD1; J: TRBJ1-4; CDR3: CASSSGQGSEKLFF; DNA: TGTGCCAGCAGTTCGGGACAGGGGAGTGAAAAACTGTTTTTT
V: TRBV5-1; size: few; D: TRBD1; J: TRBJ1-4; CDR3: CASSSQGAPNEKLFF; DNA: TGCGCCAGCAGCTCGCAGGGGGCCCCTAATGAAAAACTGTTTTTT
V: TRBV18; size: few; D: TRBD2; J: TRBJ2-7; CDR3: CASSPELAGDEQYF; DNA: TGTGCCAGCTCACCAGAACTAGCGGGCGACGAGCAGTACTTC
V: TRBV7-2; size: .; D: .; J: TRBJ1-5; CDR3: CASSTGGGGGWNQPQHF; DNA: TGTGCCAGCAGCACCGGCGGTGGGGGGGGCTGGAATCAGCCCCAGCATTTT
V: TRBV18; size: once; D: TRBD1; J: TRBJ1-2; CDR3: CASRSGQGLGGYTF; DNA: TGTGCCAGCAGGTCGGGACAGGGGCTTGGAGGCTACACCTTC
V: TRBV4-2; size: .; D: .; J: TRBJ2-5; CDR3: CASSQDNNLAETQYF; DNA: TGTGCCAGCAGCCAAGACAACAACCTGGCCGAGACCCAGTACTTC
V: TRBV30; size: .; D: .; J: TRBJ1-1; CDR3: CAWSAGKGAYLPKNTEAFF; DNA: TGTGCCTGGAGTGCAGGAAAAGGGGCCTATCTACCCAAGAACACTGAAGCTTTCTTT
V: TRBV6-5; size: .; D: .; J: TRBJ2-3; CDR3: CASEASQTDTQYF; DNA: TGTGCCAGCGAGGCGAGCCAGACAGATACGCAGTATTTT
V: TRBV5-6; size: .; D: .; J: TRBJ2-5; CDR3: CASSDAASWTQYF; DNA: TGTGCCAGCAGCGATGCGGCTAGCTGGACCCAGTACTTC
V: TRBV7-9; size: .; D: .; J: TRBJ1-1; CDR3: CASSSNPGNTEAFF; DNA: TGTGCCAGCAGCTCTAATCCAGGGAACACTGAAGCTTTCTTT
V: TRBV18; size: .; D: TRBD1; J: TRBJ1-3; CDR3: CASSPQTGSHTIYF; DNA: TGTGCCAGCTCACCGCAGACAGGGTCCCACACCATATATTTT
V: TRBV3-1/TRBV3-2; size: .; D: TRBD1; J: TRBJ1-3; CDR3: CASSPNTGAAGNTIYF; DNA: TGTGCCAGCAGCCCTAACACAGGGGCGGCGGGAAACACCATATATTTT
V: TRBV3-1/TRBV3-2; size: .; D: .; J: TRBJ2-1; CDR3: CASSLTGVNEQFF; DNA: TGTGCCAGCAGCCTAACGGGGGTCAATGAGCAGTTCTTC
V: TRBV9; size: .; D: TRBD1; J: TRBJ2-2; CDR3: CASSVRLTGPGELFF; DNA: TGTGCCAGCAGCGTACGATTGACAGGGCCCGGGGAGCTGTTTTTT
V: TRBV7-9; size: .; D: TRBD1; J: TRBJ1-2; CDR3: CASSLTSGQDYGYTF; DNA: TGTGCCAGCAGCCTGACGTCGGGACAGGACTATGGCTACACCTTC
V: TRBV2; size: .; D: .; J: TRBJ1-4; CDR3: CASSPSGEKLFF; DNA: TGTGCCAGCAGTCCCTCCGGTGAAAAACTGTTTTTT
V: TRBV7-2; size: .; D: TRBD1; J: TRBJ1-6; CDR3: CASSPRNRGYNSPLHF; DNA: TGTGCCAGCAGCCCCAGGAACAGGGGCTATAATTCACCCCTCCACTTT
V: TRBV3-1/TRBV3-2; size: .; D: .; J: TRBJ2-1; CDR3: CASSQYRAGPTLNEQFF; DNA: TGTGCCAGCAGCCAATACCGCGCGGGCCCCACCTTAAATGAGCAGTTCTTC
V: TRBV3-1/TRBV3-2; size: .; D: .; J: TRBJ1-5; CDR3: CASSLGARNQPQHF; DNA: TGTGCCAGCAGCCTGGGGGCACGCAATCAGCCCCAGCATTTT
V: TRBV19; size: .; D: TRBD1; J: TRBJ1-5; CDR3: CASSSGTGWNQPQHF; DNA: TGTGCCAGTAGTTCCGGGACAGGGTGGAATCAGCCCCAGCATTTT
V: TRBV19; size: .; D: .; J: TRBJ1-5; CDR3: CASSEQSNQPQHF; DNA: TGTGCCAGTAGTGAACAGAGCAATCAGCCCCAGCATTTT
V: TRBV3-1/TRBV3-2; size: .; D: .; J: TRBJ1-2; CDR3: CASSQPNRVLYGYTF; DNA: TGTGCCAGCAGCCAACCAAACAGGGTTCTCTATGGCTACACCTTC
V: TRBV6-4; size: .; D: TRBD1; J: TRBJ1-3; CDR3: CASSEYRTGGGNTIYF; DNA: TGTGCCAGCAGTGAATACCGCACAGGGGGCGGAAACACCATATATTTT